These T cell receptor beta chains were read from a single sample in a study of post-analysis software for immune sequencing data. A single record per CDR3 protein comes from TCRdb applying MiXCR to the PCR reads. The sample shows over 300,000 distinct CDR3 sequences, around a third of them seen only once. The sample consisted of blood. These receptors came from a girl aged 5-17 years with multiple sclerosis. Both conserved end residues are trimmed from each CDR3. Each record gives: J gene, V gene, CDR3 protein.

>.|TRBV7-9
ASSTAGVAGYEQY
>TRBJ2-3|TRBV7-2
ASSLEGLAGVGDTQY
>TRBJ2-5|TRBV18
ASSLTDPPFISETQY
>TRBJ2-1|TRBV6-5
AGSSSGGAVYNEQF
>TRBJ2-7|TRBV11-2
ASTSQGALYEQY
>TRBJ1-5|TRBV7-2
ASSPTGFGNQPQH
>TRBJ1-2|TRBV27
ASSLSKGAVGYT
>TRBJ2-5|TRBV7-3
ASSSGLAGANGEQY
>TRBJ2-7|TRBV7-9
ASTLGTSDYEQY
>TRBJ2-3|TRBV11-2
ASSLVFHGDRTDTQY
>TRBJ2-5|TRBV5-1
ASSFLTSGEETQY
>TRBJ1-4|TRBV4-1
ASSQPPRGRSEKLF
>TRBJ1-4|TRBV5-1
ASSGTGREKLF
>TRBJ1-6|TRBV7-9
ASSIKGAGGYSPLH
>TRBJ1-1|TRBV7-9
ASSSTRDAWDSEAF
>TRBJ2-7|TRBV20-1
SASAGRGRHEQY
>TRBJ2-1|TRBV20-1
SARGLAGGIYNNEQF
>TRBJ2-6|TRBV6-1
ASSMSRRRRGTGANVLT
>TRBJ2-7|TRBV7-3
ASSLLLEYEQY
>TRBJ2-7|TRBV7-9
ASTFIWEEQY
>TRBJ2-7|TRBV6-5
ASSYSPGGLADEQY
>TRBJ1-3|TRBV28
ASTSPGHGNTIY
>TRBJ1-4|TRBV10-3
AISREEAGRNEKLF
>TRBJ2-1|TRBV29-1
SVEDPLRNWSYNEQF
>TRBJ2-7|TRBV12-3/TRBV12-4
ASTDRDRGHEQY
>TRBJ2-1|TRBV20-1
SAGTSGGAVYGQF
>TRBJ1-5|TRBV12-3/TRBV12-4
ASSRTGREQPQH
>TRBJ1-4|TRBV5-5
ATKTGQAREKLF
>TRBJ2-7|TRBV18
ASSPRTGGLNYEQY
>TRBJ2-3|TRBV9
ASSVNGGSTDTQY
>TRBJ2-7|TRBV7-2
ASSLRTSGSYEQY
>TRBJ2-7|TRBV27
ATRGVLYEQY
>TRBJ2-7|TRBV7-2
ASSQRLAGEPVEQY
>TRBJ2-5|TRBV6-1
ASSNGLAQETQY
>TRBJ2-3|TRBV6-6
ASSTGSSTDTQY
>TRBJ1-1|TRBV2
ASLVFENTEAF
>TRBJ2-1|TRBV7-9
ASSSRDGFYNEQF
>TRBJ2-7|TRBV14
ASSQGTMTSYEQY
>TRBJ2-3|TRBV6-4
ASSTGGPTDTQY
>TRBJ2-6|TRBV7-8
ASSLVWGLVSRANVLT
>TRBJ2-3|TRBV9
ASSVAWPGTDTQD
>TRBJ2-3|TRBV29-1
SVEDKGTQY
>TRBJ1-5|TRBV20-1
SASLSGYFNQPQH
>TRBJ2-7|TRBV12-3/TRBV12-4
ASGTRTYEQY
>TRBJ1-2|TRBV5-6
ASSPRPGPRGYT
>TRBJ1-1|TRBV7-9
ASSPGALNTEAF
>TRBJ2-1|TRBV6-5
ASSYSGGGHNEQF
>TRBJ2-4|TRBV11-2
ASRLGRGDIQY
>TRBJ1-6|TRBV7-2
ASSLAGGVNSPLH
>TRBJ2-7|TRBV6-1
ASKAGTDYEQY
>TRBJ2-3|TRBV7-3
ASSLGLAGGLLRTDTQY
>TRBJ2-7|TRBV7-9
ASSPGQGGTPYEQY
>TRBJ2-1|TRBV4-1
ASSQTSGGVNEQF
>TRBJ1-2|TRBV18
ASSPPNRQEYGYT
>TRBJ1-2|TRBV20-1
SARDVDRVSTNYGYT